A single sample is the source of the 28 T cell receptor beta chains below, sequenced in a study of OX40 agonist ivuxolimab in advanced cancers. Assay: immunoSEQ multiplex PCR; the TCRdb copy retains only in-frame clones and omits some. The table shows about 35,000 clones, with roughly 84% occurring only once. The specimen comprised CD4+ or CD8+ T cells sorted from blood, sampled in a trial of the OX40 agonist ivuxolimab. These receptors all stem from an adult with an advanced solid tumor such as melanoma, head and neck, liver or kidney cancer.

A few counts support this clone. The V gene is TRBV7-8, the J gene TRBJ2-7; 9 nucleotides agree with TRBD2. Germline-derived CDR1 and CDR2 are SGHVS and FQNEAQ. Trimming took 0 bases from V and 4 from J; bases not matched to a gene: 10. This CDR3 comprises 17 residues. CDR3 sequence: CASSLALRGRAKYEQYF. The CDR3 DNA follows: TGTGCCAGCAGCTTAGCGCTTCGCGGGAGGGCCAAGTACGAGCAGTACTTC.

This chain links TRBV20-1 with TRBJ1-2, with D hard to call. The CDR3 has 11 amino acids. The ends were cut back, 5 bases at V and 8 bases at J, with 12 bases in the middle. Germline V gene data show CDR1 as DFQATT and CDR2 as SNEGSKA (reference sequence). The CDR3 reads CSAPGGVGYTF. Here the CDR3 DNA reads TGCAGTGCTCCGGGTGGGGTCGGCTACACCTTC.

This chain joins TRBV19 and TRBJ1-5; maybe TRBD1 (6 bases). CDR3 length: 16 residues. Germline V lookup: CDR1 LNHDA, CDR2 SQIVND (reference sequence). Trimming removed 5 bases from V and 2 bases from J, with 16 bases in between. The CDR3 sequence is CASSFTQGHGNQPQHF. The CDR3 coding sequence is TGTGCCAGTAGTTTCACCCAGGGACATGGCAATCAGCCCCAGCATTTT. The full variable domain, with the rest looked up from reference TRBV19 and TRBJ1-5, is DGGITQSPKYLFRKEGQNVTLSCEQNLNHDAMYWYRQDPGQGLRLIYYSQIVNDFQKGDIAEGYSVSREKKESFPLTVTSAQKNPTAFYLCASSFTQGHGNQPQHFGDGTRLSIL.

This chain's CDR3 is CASSESGQNTEAFF. In DNA, the CDR3 is TGTGCCAGCAGTGAATCAGGACAGAACACTGAAGCTTTCTTT. The J gene is TRBJ1-1, the V gene TRBV25-1; D perhaps matches TRBD1 (5 bases). Germline CDR1 reads MGHDK; CDR2 reads SYGVNS. The V end lost 1 base, the J end lost 1 base, and 7 bases lay between the germline ends. The CDR3 spans 14 residues.

This sequence joins TRBV5-4 and TRBJ2-1; the match to TRBD2 covers 7 bases. This CDR3 spans 15 amino acids. Germline CDR1 SGHNT, CDR2 YYREEE (reference sequence). Unmatched junction bases numbered 6, after V lost 2 bases and J lost 4 bases. Written as DNA, the CDR3 is TGTGCCAGCAGCTTTAAGCAGGGAGGGTACAATGAGCAGTTCTTC. Amino acid sequence: CASSFKQGGYNEQFF.

Only one count was recorded for this clone. This chain links TRBV6-5 with TRBJ1-5; D is perhaps TRBD1 (5 bases). The germline gives CDR1 MNHEY, CDR2 SVGAGI. This CDR3 comprises 16 residues. V dropped 4 bases and J dropped 0 bases, with 13 bases sitting between them. CDR3 in DNA: TGTGCCAGCAGTTCCCGGACACCATATAGCAATCAGCCCCAGCATTTT. Its translation is CASSSRTPYSNQPQHF.

The chain joins TRBV5-1 to TRBJ2-2, with 7 positions matching TRBD1. CDR3 length: 15 residues. Germline-derived CDR1 and CDR2 are SGHRS and YFSETQ. With 3 bases clipped from V and 4 bases from J, the junction kept 6 bases outside the gene matches. The CDR3 region is CASSSRTGATGELFF. In nucleotides, the CDR3 is TGCGCCAGCAGCTCCCGTACAGGGGCCACCGGGGAGCTGTTTTTT.

The chain carries TRBV6-1 and TRBJ1-5; a weak D match, TRBD1 (5 bases). The CDR3 sequence is 15 residues long. V was cut by 0 bases and J by 4 bases, with 10 bases left in between. The germline V gene has CDR1 MNHNS and CDR2 SASEGT. The DNA of the CDR3 is TGTGCCAGCAGTGAAGCACTCCCAGGGAATCAGCCCCAGCATTTT. Translation gives CASSEALPGNQPQHF.

The V gene is TRBV2, the J gene TRBJ2-5; D call uncertain. This CDR3 contains 11 residues. Deletions cut 7 bases from V and 5 bases from J, with 8 bases between. Germline V gene sequence: CDR1 SNHLY, CDR2 FYNNEI. DNA for the CDR3: TGTGCCAGCAAAAATGAGGAGACCCAGTACTTC. Its protein product is CASKNEETQYF. Drawing the rest from reference TRBV2 and TRBJ2-5, the complete variable domain is EPEVTQTPSHQVTQMGQEVILRCVPISNHLYFYWYRQILGQKVEFLVSFYNNEISEKSEIFDDQFSVERPDGSNFTLKIRSTKLEDSAMYFCASKNEETQYFGPGTRLLVL.

The genes are TRBV11-3 and TRBJ2-2; D is perhaps TRBD1 or TRBD2 (5 bases each). V lost 5 bases, J lost 5 bases, and 15 bases lay in between. In germline, CDR1 is SGHNT, CDR2 YENEEA. This CDR3 has 15 residues. CDR3 in DNA: TGTGCCAGCAGCCGAGGACTCCAGGGTACCGGGGAGCTGTTTTTT. This encodes CASSRGLQGTGELFF. Drawing the rest from reference TRBV11-3 and TRBJ2-2, the complete variable domain is EAGVVQSPRYKIIEKKQPVAFWCNPISGHNTLYWYLQNLGQGPELLIRYENEEAVDDSQLPKDRFSAERLKGVDSTLKIQPAELGDSAVYLCASSRGLQGTGELFFGEGSRLTVL.

The chain uses TRBV5-4 and TRBJ2-6; possibly TRBD1 for D (5 bases). Germline CDR1 SGHNT, CDR2 YYREEE (reference sequence). The CDR3 loop spans 15 amino acids. V lost 4 bases, J lost 1 base, and 9 bases lay in between. As DNA, the CDR3 is TGTGCCAGCAGCACAGGTTGGTCTGGGGCCAACGTCCTGACTTTC. Translated: CASSTGWSGANVLTF.

V usage is TRBV4-2 and J usage is TRBJ1-2; the match to TRBD1 covers 8 bases. The J segment lost 6 bases and the V segment lost 0 bases, leaving 6 bases of the junction unmatched. The CDR3 has 15 residues. Germline CDR1 is LGHNA and CDR2 is YNFKEQ. The CDR3 DNA follows: TGTGCCAGCAGCCAAGATCGGGGCAGGGGGCATGGCTACACCTTC. Its translation: CASSQDRGRGHGYTF.

CDR3 bases: TGTGCCAGCAGCCAAGAGACTAGCGGGATCTCGGTCGAGCAGTACTTC. Protein sequence: CASSQETSGISVEQYF. This rearrangement joins TRBV4-2 to TRBJ2-7, with 11 bases lining up with TRBD2. The CDR3 spans 16 residues. CDR1 and CDR2 from the germline V gene are LGHNA and YNFKEQ. V lost 0 bases and J lost 6; bases outside the gene matches: 7.

The chain uses TRBV27 and TRBJ2-2; TRBD1 aligns across 8 bases. Germline V gene lookup returns CDR1 MNHEY and CDR2 SMNVEV (reference sequence). The trim removed 2 bases at V and 4 bases at J, leaving 6 bases unmatched. The CDR3 loop spans 16 amino acids. In DNA form, the CDR3 reads TGTGCCAGCAGTTTAAAGACAGGGGTCACCACCGGGGAGCTGTTTTTT. It specifies CASSLKTGVTTGELFF.

This clone appeared once. The chain has TRBV11-3 and TRBJ2-1, with 9 bases lining up with TRBD2. Germline values: CDR1 SGHNT, CDR2 YENEEA. Unmatched junction bases numbered 4, after V lost 4 bases and J lost 6 bases. The CDR3 has 14 amino acids. CDR3 loop: CASSWSGRPNEQFF. CDR3 nucleotides: TGTGCCAGCAGCTGGAGCGGGAGGCCCAATGAGCAGTTCTTC.

This clone was seen a few times. The rearrangement uses TRBV6-5 and TRBJ1-3, with D hard to call. Trimming left V 4 bases short and J 0 bases short, with 10 bases between. Germline assignment: CDR1 MNHEY and CDR2 SVGAGI. The CDR3 length is 15 residues. Written as DNA, the CDR3 is TGTGCCAGCAGTTCGTGGGCAGCCTCTGGAAACACCATATATTTT. Translating it yields CASSSWAASGNTIYF.

The CDR3 nucleotides are TGTGCCACCAGCAGAGATTCACTCACTAGCGGGAGGTTCGATGAGCAGTTCTTC. Translated, it gives CATSRDSLTSGRFDEQFF. The chain uses TRBV15 and TRBJ2-1; TRBD2 agrees at 12 bases. The germline CDR1 and CDR2 sequences are LNHNV and YYDKDF (reference sequence). This CDR3 comprises 18 residues. The junction had 11 bases not matched to a gene; V was cut back by 0 bases and J by 8 bases.

The rearrangement joins TRBV2 to TRBJ2-2, with 13 bases lining up with TRBD2. The CDR3 covers 17 residues. J lost 0 bases, V lost 4 bases, and 2 bases had no gene match. CDR1 and CDR2 from the germline V gene are SNHLY and FYNNEI. CDR3 residues: CASSVTSGGTNTGELFF. The CDR3, as DNA: TGTGCCAGCAGTGTGACTAGCGGGGGGACGAACACCGGGGAGCTGTTTTTT.

This clone was detected only once. The V and J genes are TRBV28 and TRBJ1-2; D is uncertain. Germline CDR1 is MDHEN and CDR2 is SYDVKM. V was trimmed by 2 bases and J by 2 bases, leaving 3 bases between them. The CDR3 sequence is 12 residues long. CDR3 bases: TGTGCCAGCAGTTTACTAAACTATGGCTACACCTTC. Translation gives CASSLLNYGYTF.

J is TRBJ1-4 and V is TRBV28; D might be TRBD1 (5 bases). Germline CDR1 and CDR2: MDHEN and SYDVKM. The CDR3 runs to 15 residues. With 5 bases removed from V and 1 base from J, the gap between germline ends came to 11 bases. CDR3 DNA sequence: TGTGCCAGCAGTCGGGATGGGGGAACTAATGAAAAACTGTTTTTT. This codes for CASSRDGGTNEKLFF.

This rearrangement joins TRBV6-6 to TRBJ1-6, with D tentatively TRBD1 (5 bases). The V and J ends lost 5 bases and 0 bases respectively, with 8 bases between them. Germline V gives CDR1 MNHNY, CDR2 SVGAGI (reference sequence). The CDR3 covers 15 residues. CDR3 nucleotide sequence: TGTGCCAGCAGTGCAGGGAGCTCCTATAATTCACCCCTCCACTTT. It translates to CASSAGSSYNSPLHF.

The chain employs TRBV19 and TRBJ1-5, with no clear D. CDR3 length: 13 amino acids. V was clipped by 0 bases and J by 5 bases, with 5 bases between them. Germline V CDR1 and CDR2: LNHDA, SQIVND (reference sequence). CDR3 sequence: CASSIELYQPQHF. The DNA of the CDR3 is TGTGCCAGTAGTATAGAACTTTATCAGCCCCAGCATTTT.

The chain links TRBV2 to TRBJ2-5, with D tentatively TRBD1 or TRBD2 (6 bases each). Germline V lookup: CDR1 SNHLY, CDR2 FYNNEI. The CDR3 totals 14 residues. V was shortened by 3 bases and J by 5 bases, with 13 bases between the two germline ends. CDR3 in DNA: TGTGCCAGCAGTGAGGTCGGGGGCATCGAGACCCAGTACTTC. It specifies CASSEVGGIETQYF.

The chain employs TRBV5-1 and TRBJ1-5, with 8 bases fitting TRBD1. The CDR3 is 15 residues long. Trimming removed 0 bases from V and 2 bases from J; junction bases left unmatched: 1. The germline V gene has CDR1 SGHRS and CDR2 YFSETQ. The CDR3 region is CASSLGDRRNQPQHF. DNA for the CDR3: TGCGCCAGCAGCTTGGGGGACAGGCGCAATCAGCCCCAGCATTTT. The full variable domain, rest sourced from reference TRBV5-1 and TRBJ1-5, is KAGVTQTPRYLIKTRGQQVTLSCSPISGHRSVSWYQQTPGQGLQFLFEYFSETQRNKGNFPGRFSGRQFSNSRSEMNVSTLELGDSALYLCASSLGDRRNQPQHFGDGTRLSIL.

This chain joins TRBV28 and TRBJ1-6, with a possible D match to TRBD1 (6 bases). This CDR3 contains 15 residues. The ends were cut back, 8 bases at V and 4 bases at J, with 15 bases in the middle. Germline V lookup: CDR1 MDHEN, CDR2 SYDVKM. The CDR3 nucleotides are TGTGCCAGCGTAACCGGGACAACTTATAATTCACCCCTCCACTTT. Amino acid sequence: CASVTGTTYNSPLHF. The complete variable domain, with remaining parts taken from reference TRBV28 and TRBJ1-6, reads DVKVTQSSRYLVKRTGEKVFLECVQDMDHENMFWYRQDPGLGLRLIYFSYDVKMKEKGDIPEGYSVSREKKERFSLILESASTNQTSMYLCASVTGTTYNSPLHFGNGTRLTVT.

The chain links TRBV18 to TRBJ2-7; D perhaps matches TRBD1 (6 bases). The V gene's germline CDR1 is KGHSH and CDR2 LQKENI. This CDR3 is 13 amino acids long. Between the trimmed V and J ends, which lost 6 bases and 1 base, there was a span of 10 bases. The CDR3 is CASSQTGSYEQYF. In DNA form, the CDR3 reads TGTGCCAGCTCGCAGACAGGTTCCTACGAGCAGTACTTC.

The CDR3 region is CASSSWTSGSYEQYF. CDR3 DNA sequence: TGTGCCAGCAGCTCGTGGACTAGCGGCTCCTACGAGCAGTACTTC. The chain has TRBV7-3 and TRBJ2-7; 10 bases match TRBD2. The CDR3 extends over 15 amino acids. Germline V gene sequence: CDR1 SGHTA, CDR2 FQGTGA. With 4 bases clipped from V and 0 bases from J, the junction kept 3 bases outside the gene matches.

The rearrangement uses TRBV10-3 and TRBJ2-7; TRBD2 is a possible D gene (6 bases). V lost 10 bases and J 3 bases, leaving 13 bases between the germline ends. CDR3 length: 12 residues. Germline V gives CDR1 ENHRY, CDR2 SYGVKD. The CDR3 sequence is CATAGSIYEQYF. In DNA, the CDR3 is TGTGCCACGGCGGGGTCAATCTACGAGCAGTACTTC.